The TCR beta chain described here comes from a study of blood T cell repertoires in COVID-19. In the study overall: Nucleic acid was either cDNA or gDNA, and it came from T cells, B-cell-depleted T cells, or PBMCs.

Authors' methods: Nucleated cell number was recorded as an estimate derived from reference gene primer amplification. The assay was immunoSEQ multiplex PCR, and TCRdb's table has in-frame clones only and misses some. V, J and clone size were drawn from that table, and D and trimming were deduced from the DNA. The sample lists some 74,000 clones; around 83% were seen once. CDR3 size: 13 residues. With 1 base removed from V and 7 bases from J, the gap between germline ends came to 10 bases. Germline V gene data show CDR1 as LGHNA and CDR2 as YSLEER. The sequenced sample was peripheral blood. V is TRBV4-3 and J is TRBJ1-1, with unresolved D. This TCR derives from an elderly man with acute or convalescent COVID-19. The CDR3 loop is CASSQARGDEAFF. The CDR3 DNA follows: TGCGCCAGCAGCCAAGCCCGGGGAGATGAAGCTTTCTTT.